The sequence of this T cell receptor beta chain was determined in a study of beta chain features in type 1 diabetes. Since all of the isolated RNA was reverse transcribed, expressed TCRB transcripts were what got sequenced. The table came from immunoSEQ multiplex PCR; TCRdb's copy has only in-frame clones and leaves some out. Of approximately 110,000 clones in the sample, approximately 37% were seen once. Germline V gene data show CDR1 as SQVTM and CDR2 as ANQGSEA. Trimming removed 0 bases at V and 2 bases at J, with 12 bases between. This CDR3 region has 15 residues. Study-wide findings and caveats: Cells with high TCR expression could be over-represented by cDNA sequencing. Sampled from patients, naive, central memory and Treg TCRB repertoires appeared more similar than those sampled from healthy donors. Type 1 diabetes patients showed a moderate but significant shortening of TCRB CDR3s in all four CD4+ subsets.

In the case of this clone: Its antigen is undetermined.

Sequences were obtained from stem cell memory CD4+ T cells from blood. The source is a woman in her late teens or twenties in good health. The chain joins TRBV29-1 to TRBJ2-3, with TRBD2 as a possible D gene (5 bases). DNA of the CDR3: TGCAGCGTTGAAGAGAAGCGGTTGTCCACAGATACGCAGTATTTT. It codes for CSVEEKRLSTDTQYF.